This section outlines one T cell receptor (beta chain) sequence together with its context. As yet, its antigen is unknown. The CDR3 extends over 16 amino acids. After removal of 4 bases from V and 4 bases from J, the junction contained 7 bases not matched to a gene. Germline CDR1 is SGDLS and CDR2 is YYNGEE. Replicate sorted-subset PCRs were loaded with around 200 ng DNA, about 30,000 T cell genomes. The data were produced by immunoSEQ multiplex PCR, yet TCRdb's version contains in-frame clones alone and is incomplete. The sample consists of over 750,000 clones, 95% to 97% of them appearing once. Naive CD8 cells comprised CD45RO-negative, CCR7-positively selected cells, excluding terminally differentiated effector memory CD45RA+ cells. All participating donors were Caucasian adults from Nashville, Tennessee. The source of the sample is a study of shared clonotypes between healthy human individuals. Study-level results: Depth of sequencing was expected to influence donor clonotype sharing.

This receptor was taken from a man aged 25 to 40 in good health. The rearrangement uses TRBV9 and TRBJ1-4; 10 bases fit TRBD1. Source material: naive CD8+ T cells sorted from blood. CDR3 amino acids: CASSSEGDRGNEKLFF. DNA of the CDR3: TGTGCCAGCAGCTCAGAAGGGGACAGGGGTAATGAAAAACTGTTTTTT. Complete variable domain (other parts from reference TRBV9 and TRBJ1-4): DSGVTQTPKHLITATGQRVTLRCSPRSGDLSVYWYQQSLDQGLQFLIQYYNGEERAKGNILERFSAQQFPDLHSELNLSSLELGDSALYFCASSSEGDRGNEKLFFGSGTQLSVL.